A selection of T cell receptor beta chains follows, all from one sample in a study of Graves' ophthalmopathy and Graves' hyperthyroidism. MiXCR, applied by TCRdb to the multiplex PCR reads, yields one record per CDR3 protein. Of 620,000 or so distinct CDR3 sequences detected, 22% appear once; the ten largest clones hold more than 5.5%. The sample was peripheral blood. The receptor source for this set is a woman aged 18-35 years with stable Graves' hyperthyroidism. Some clones in this sample may be carry-over from other donors' samples. Both conserved end residues are part of each CDR3. D genes are given only for firm matches. Clone size, where shown, is once, few, many, or a class for clones that have expanded.

v_gene	abundance	j_gene	d_gene	CDR3aa	CDR3nt
TRBV29-1	.	TRBJ2-1	TRBD2	CSVVTSGRAPGSYNEQFF	TGCAGCGTCGTGACTAGCGGGAGGGCCCCCGGGTCCTACAATGAGCAGTTCTTC
TRBV2	many	TRBJ2-7	TRBD2	CASSDPSGVSYEQYF	TGTGCCAGCAGTGATCCTAGCGGGGTCTCCTACGAGCAGTACTTC
TRBV11-1	once	TRBJ2-5	.	CASNLADKPQGSAQETQYF	TGTGCCAGCAACCTCGCCGATAAACCACAGGGTTCCGCCCAAGAGACCCAGTACTTC
TRBV18	many	TRBJ2-7	TRBD2	CASSPRPAAGGGEQYF	TGTGCCAGCTCACCAAGGCCTGCAGCGGGAGGTGGGGAGCAGTACTTC
TRBV6-5	many	TRBJ2-7	TRBD2	CASSYPLAGTYEQYF	TGTGCCAGCAGTTACCCTCTAGCGGGGACATACGAGCAGTACTTC
TRBV6-5	few	TRBJ1-6	.	CASSYRKGNSPLHF	TGTGCCAGCAGTTACCGGAAGGGTAATTCACCCCTCCACTTT
TRBV6-1	many	TRBJ1-1	.	CASRNRGNTEAFF	TGTGCCAGCAGAAACCGCGGGAACACTGAAGCTTTCTTT
TRBV2	.	TRBJ1-2	.	CASSERGSDYGYTF	TGTGCCAGCAGTGAGCGGGGTAGCGACTATGGCTACACCTTC
TRBV3-1	few	TRBJ1-2	.	CASSQGRDPHYGYTF	TGTGCCAGCAGCCAAGGCAGGGACCCTCACTATGGCTACACCTTC
TRBV28	many	TRBJ1-2	.	CASSFSGDGYTF	TGTGCCAGCAGTTTTTCGGGGGATGGCTACACCTTC
TRBV29-1	.	TRBJ1-2	TRBD1	CSVKQGNGYTF	TGCAGCGTCAAACAGGGGAATGGCTACACCTTC
TRBV30	many	TRBJ1-1	.	CAWTEGMNTEAFF	TGTGCCTGGACTGAGGGCATGAACACTGAAGCTTTCTTT
TRBV6-1	many	TRBJ1-5	.	CATLGVSRNQPQHF	TGTGCCACCCTTGGGGTTAGTAGAAATCAGCCCCAGCATTTT
TRBV7-1	many	TRBJ2-2	TRBD2	CASRSGTTSGRSYNTGELFF	TGTGCCAGCAGATCCGGAACCACTAGCGGGAGGTCTTATAACACCGGGGAGCTGTTTTTT
TRBV28	.	TRBJ1-2	.	CASSPLIWGGYTF	TGTGCCAGCAGCCCACTGATTTGGGGTGGCTACACCTTC
TRBV13	.	TRBJ2-7	TRBD2	CASSLERSGRELEQYF	TGTGCCAGCAGCTTAGAACGAAGCGGGAGAGAGCTCGAGCAGTACTTC
TRBV6-2/TRBV6-3	many	TRBJ2-5	.	CASSVLGATLRETQYF	TGTGCCAGCAGTGTTCTAGGGGCGACCTTACGAGAGACCCAGTACTTC
TRBV7-3	.	TRBJ2-2	.	CASSFGGAHDTGELFF	TGTGCCAGCAGCTTCGGAGGGGCTCATGACACCGGGGAGCTGTTTTTT
TRBV28	many	TRBJ2-7	TRBD1	CASSSIGTGIHEQYF	TGTGCCAGCAGTTCCATCGGGACAGGGATCCACGAGCAGTACTTC
TRBV27	many	TRBJ2-2	TRBD2	CASSPPFSASGGGTGELFF	TGTGCCAGCAGTCCCCCTTTTTCGGCTAGCGGGGGAGGAACCGGGGAGCTGTTTTTT
TRBV18	many	TRBJ2-7	TRBD1	CASSPGQGFYQYF	TGTGCCAGCTCACCAGGACAGGGTTTTTACCAGTACTTC
TRBV7-8	once	TRBJ1-1	.	CASSLTGGQTEAFF	TGTGCCAGCAGCTTGACAGGAGGGCAAACTGAAGCTTTCTTT
TRBV4-1	many	TRBJ2-7	.	CASSQVSLAQDTYF	TGCGCCAGCAGCCAAGTTTCTTTAGCGCAAGATACGTACTTC
TRBV6-2/TRBV6-3	.	TRBJ1-1	.	CASSLSGGKTEAFF	TGTGCCAGCAGTCTATCCGGGGGTAAGACTGAAGCTTTCTTT